Presented here are 2 T cell receptor beta chains from one specimen sequenced in a study of T cells in Graves' hyperthyroidism and ophthalmopathy. Amplification targeted TCR beta CDR3 regions from RNA transcripts. TCR CDR3 regions were first amplified by RT-PCR with HTBI primers. One entry per CDR3 protein results from TCRdb running MiXCR on the multiplex PCR reads. The sample records some 740,000 distinct CDR3 sequences, less than 15% being singletons. Sequenced: blood. Receptors originate from a woman between 18 and 29 years old with Graves' hyperthyroidism.

This chain links TRBV19 with TRBJ2-7; possibly TRBD1 for D (5 bases). CDR3 length: 14 residues. Germline assignment: CDR1 LNHDA and CDR2 SQIVND (reference sequence). With 3 bases removed from V and 6 bases from J, the gap between germline ends came to 15 bases. CDR3 sequence: CASSIRDSLSEQYF. In DNA form, the CDR3 reads TGTGCCAGTAGTATCCGAGACAGCCTCTCCGAGCAGTACTTC.

This clonotype was counted ten times or more. V and J are TRBV2 and TRBJ2-3; 8 nucleotides align to TRBD2. CDR1 and CDR2 (germline): SNHLY, FYNNEI. V was clipped by 10 bases and J by 0 bases; unmatched bases: 3. This CDR3 has 13 residues. CDR3 bases: TGTGCCACCCAGCGGGAGAGCACAGATACGCAGTATTTT. Residues: CATQRESTDTQYF. Based on the CDR3 plus reference TRBV2 and TRBJ2-3, the full variable domain is EPEVTQTPSHQVTQMGQEVILRCVPISNHLYFYWYRQILGQKVEFLVSFYNNEISEKSEIFDDQFSVERPDGSNFTLKIRSTKLEDSAMYFCATQRESTDTQYFGPGTRLTVL.